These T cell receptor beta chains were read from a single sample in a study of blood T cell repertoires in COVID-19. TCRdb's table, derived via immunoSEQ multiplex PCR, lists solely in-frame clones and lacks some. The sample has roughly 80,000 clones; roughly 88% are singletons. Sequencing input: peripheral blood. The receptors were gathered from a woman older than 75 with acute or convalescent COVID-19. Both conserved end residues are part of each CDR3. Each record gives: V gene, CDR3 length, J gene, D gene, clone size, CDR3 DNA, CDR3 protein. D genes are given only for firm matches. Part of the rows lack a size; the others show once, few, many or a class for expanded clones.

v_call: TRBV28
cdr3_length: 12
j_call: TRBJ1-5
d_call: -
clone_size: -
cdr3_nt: TGTGCCAGCTACAGGGCGCTTCAGCCCCAGCATTTT
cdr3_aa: CASYRALQPQHF

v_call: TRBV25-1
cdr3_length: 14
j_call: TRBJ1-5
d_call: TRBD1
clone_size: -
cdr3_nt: TGTGCCAGCAGACAACAGGGGAGCAATCAGCCCCAGCATTTT
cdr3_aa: CASRQQGSNQPQHF

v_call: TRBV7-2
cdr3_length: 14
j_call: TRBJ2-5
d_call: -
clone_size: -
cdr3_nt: TGTGCCAGCAGCTTCGGAGGGGTGGAGGAGACCCAGTACTTC
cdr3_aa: CASSFGGVEETQYF

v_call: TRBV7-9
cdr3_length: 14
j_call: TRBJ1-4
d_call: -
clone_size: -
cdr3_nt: TGTGCCAGCAGCTTAGCCGGTCTAAATGAAAAACTGTTTTTT
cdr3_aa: CASSLAGLNEKLFF

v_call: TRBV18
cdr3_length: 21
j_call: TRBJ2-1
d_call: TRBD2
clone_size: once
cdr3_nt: TGTGCCAGCTCACCACTAGTAACGGGACTAGCGGGAGCGAGCTCCTACAATGAGCAGTTCTTC
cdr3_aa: CASSPLVTGLAGASSYNEQFF

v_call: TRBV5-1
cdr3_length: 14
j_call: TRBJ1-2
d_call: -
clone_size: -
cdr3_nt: TGCGCCAGCAGCTCACAGGGCACTAACTATGGCTACACCTTC
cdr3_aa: CASSSQGTNYGYTF

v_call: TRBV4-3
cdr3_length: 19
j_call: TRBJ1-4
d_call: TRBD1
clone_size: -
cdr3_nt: TGCGCCAGCAGCCAAGAACACAGGGGAAGCTCGGGGTCTAATGAAAAACTGTTTTTT
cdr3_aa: CASSQEHRGSSGSNEKLFF

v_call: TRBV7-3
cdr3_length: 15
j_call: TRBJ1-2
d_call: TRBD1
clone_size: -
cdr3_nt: TGTGCCAGCAGCTTAGACGGGACAGGGAGCTACGGCTACACCTTC
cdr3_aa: CASSLDGTGSYGYTF

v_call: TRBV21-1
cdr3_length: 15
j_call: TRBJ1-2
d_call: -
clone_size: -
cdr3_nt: TGTGCCAGCAGCACGAGAGGGGGCTCCCGGTCGGGCTACACCTTC
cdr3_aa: CASSTRGGSRSGYTF

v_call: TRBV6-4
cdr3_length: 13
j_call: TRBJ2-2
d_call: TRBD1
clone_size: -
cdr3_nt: TGTGCCAGGGAGACAGGGGGCACCGGGGAGCTGTTTTTT
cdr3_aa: CARETGGTGELFF

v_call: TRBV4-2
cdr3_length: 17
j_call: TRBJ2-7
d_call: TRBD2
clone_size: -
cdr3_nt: TGTGCCAGCAGCCAGGCGGGACTAGCGGGACAAACCTACGAGCAGTACTTC
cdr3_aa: CASSQAGLAGQTYEQYF

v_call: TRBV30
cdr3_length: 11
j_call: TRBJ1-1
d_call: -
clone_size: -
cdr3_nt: TGTGCACAGGGATTGTACACTGAAGCTTTCTTT
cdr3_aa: CAQGLYTEAFF

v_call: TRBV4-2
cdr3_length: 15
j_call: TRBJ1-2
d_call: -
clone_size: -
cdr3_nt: TGTGCCAGCAGCCCTAGACTCAGGGAGGTTTATGGCTACACCTTC
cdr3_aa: CASSPRLREVYGYTF

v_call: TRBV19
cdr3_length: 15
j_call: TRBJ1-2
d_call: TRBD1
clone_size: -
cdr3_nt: TGTGCCAGTAGTCCCCGATGGGACAGCCTTAAGGGCTACACCTTC
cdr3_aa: CASSPRWDSLKGYTF

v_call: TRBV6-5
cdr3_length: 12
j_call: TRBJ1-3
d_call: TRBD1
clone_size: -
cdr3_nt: TGTGCCAGCGGGACAGCTGGAAACACCATATATTTT
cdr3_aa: CASGTAGNTIYF

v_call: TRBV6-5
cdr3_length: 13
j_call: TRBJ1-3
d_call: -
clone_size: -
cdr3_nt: TGTGCCAGCAGTTCCCATCAAGCCCGCACCATATATTTT
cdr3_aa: CASSSHQARTIYF

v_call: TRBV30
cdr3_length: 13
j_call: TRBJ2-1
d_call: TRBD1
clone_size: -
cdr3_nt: TGTGCCTGGAGTTTCGGGACAGGGGGAGAGCCGTTCTTC
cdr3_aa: CAWSFGTGGEPFF

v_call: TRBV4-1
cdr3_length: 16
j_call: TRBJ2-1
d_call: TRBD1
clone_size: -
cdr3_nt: TGCGCCAGCAGCCAATTCGACAGGGGATCCTACAATGAGCAGTTCTTC
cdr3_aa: CASSQFDRGSYNEQFF

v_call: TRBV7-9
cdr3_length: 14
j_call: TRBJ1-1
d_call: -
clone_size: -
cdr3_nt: TGTGCCAGCAGCTCGATGACTGTGAACACTGAAGCTTTCTTT
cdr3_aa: CASSSMTVNTEAFF

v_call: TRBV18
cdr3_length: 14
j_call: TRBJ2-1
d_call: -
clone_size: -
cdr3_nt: TGTGCCAGCTCCGTTAAGGGACATTACAATGAGCAGTTCTTC
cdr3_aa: CASSVKGHYNEQFF

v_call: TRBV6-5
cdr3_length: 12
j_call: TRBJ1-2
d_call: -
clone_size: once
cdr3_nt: TGTGCCAGCAGAGGGGGTAACTATGGCTACACCTTC
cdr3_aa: CASRGGNYGYTF

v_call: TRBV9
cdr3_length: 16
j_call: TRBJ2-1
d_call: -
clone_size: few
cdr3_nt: TGTGCCAGCAGCGTAGGTGGTAGCGACTCCTACAATGAGCAGTTCTTC
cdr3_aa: CASSVGGSDSYNEQFF

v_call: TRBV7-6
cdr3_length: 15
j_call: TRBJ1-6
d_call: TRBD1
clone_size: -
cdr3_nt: TGTGCCAGCAGCCGAGACAGGGATTATAATTCACCCCTCCACTTT
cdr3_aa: CASSRDRDYNSPLHF

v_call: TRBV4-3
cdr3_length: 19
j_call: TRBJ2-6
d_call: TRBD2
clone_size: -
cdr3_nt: TGCGCCAGCAGCCAAATACTAGCGGGAGGAAACTCTGGGGCCAACGTCCTGACTTTC
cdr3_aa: CASSQILAGGNSGANVLTF

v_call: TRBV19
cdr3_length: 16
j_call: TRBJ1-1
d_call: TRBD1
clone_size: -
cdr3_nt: TGTGCCAGTATTCAACCGGGACAGAGGAAGAACACTGAAGCTTTCTTT
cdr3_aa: CASIQPGQRKNTEAFF

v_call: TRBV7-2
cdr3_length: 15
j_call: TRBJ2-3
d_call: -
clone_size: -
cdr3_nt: TGTGCCAGCAGCTTTCAACGGGGGGCCGGTGAGACGCAGTATTTT
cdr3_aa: CASSFQRGAGETQYF

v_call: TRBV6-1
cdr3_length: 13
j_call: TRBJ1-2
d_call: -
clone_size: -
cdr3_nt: TGTGCCAGCAGTGATAACAGGGCAAATGGCTACACCTTC
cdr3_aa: CASSDNRANGYTF

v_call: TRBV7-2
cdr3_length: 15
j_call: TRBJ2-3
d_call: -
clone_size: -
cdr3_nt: TGTGCCAGCAGCTTAGTCTGGGGGGGGCCTGGTACGCAGTATTTT
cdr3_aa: CASSLVWGGPGTQYF

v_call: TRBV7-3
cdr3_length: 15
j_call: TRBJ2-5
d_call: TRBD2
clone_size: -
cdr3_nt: TGTGCCAGCAGCTTAAACGGGGGGGCCTTGGAGACCCAGTACTTC
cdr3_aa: CASSLNGGALETQYF

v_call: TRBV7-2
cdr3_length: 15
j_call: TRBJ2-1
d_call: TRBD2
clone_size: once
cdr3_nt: TGTGCCAGCAGCTTAGACAGCGGGACGTTCAATGAGCAGTTCTTC
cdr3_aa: CASSLDSGTFNEQFF

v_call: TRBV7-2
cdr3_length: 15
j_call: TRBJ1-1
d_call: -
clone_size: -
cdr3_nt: TGTGCCAGCAGCTCGACCCGGACAGCGAACACTGAAGCTTTCTTT
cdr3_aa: CASSSTRTANTEAFF

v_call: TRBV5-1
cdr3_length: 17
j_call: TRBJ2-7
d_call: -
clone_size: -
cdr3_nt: TGCGCCAGCAGCTTCCTTGCCGGGCAGGGAGGAGGCTACGAGCAGTACTTC
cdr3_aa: CASSFLAGQGGGYEQYF

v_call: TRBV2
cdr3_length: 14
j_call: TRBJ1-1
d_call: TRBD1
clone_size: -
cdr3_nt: TGTGCCAGCAGGTCAGGGGGCGTGAACACTGAAGCTTTCTTT
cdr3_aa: CASRSGGVNTEAFF

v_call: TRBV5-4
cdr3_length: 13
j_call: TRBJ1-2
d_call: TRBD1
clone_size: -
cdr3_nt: TGTGCCAGCAGCCGGGACAGGGGCTATGGCTACACCTTC
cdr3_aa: CASSRDRGYGYTF

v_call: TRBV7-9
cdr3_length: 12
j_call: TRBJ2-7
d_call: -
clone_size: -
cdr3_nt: TGTGCCAGCGGCCCGGGGGTATCCGAGCAGTACTTC
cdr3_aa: CASGPGVSEQYF

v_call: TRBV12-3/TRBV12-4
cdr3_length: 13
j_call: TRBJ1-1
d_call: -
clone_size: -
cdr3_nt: TGTGCCAGCAGTTTACTCAGGGACACTGAAGCTTTCTTT
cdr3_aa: CASSLLRDTEAFF